This T cell receptor (beta chain) was observed in a study of T-cell memory formation after mild COVID-19 (dated by TCRdb to the early 2020s). Context from the whole study: Most TCR sequence clusters were specific to one of the two donors. T-cell clones expanding and contracting after mild COVID-19 in a couple of donors were tracked by longitudinal TCRalpha and TCRbeta repertoire sequencing. The cohort comprised two young, previously healthy adult volunteers, one female and one male.

The CDR3 measures 13 amino acids from cysteine to phenylalanine. Just the 39-base CDR3 DNA is kept, in frame starting at base 1. V and J lose 3 bases and 4 bases, and a span of 9 bases separates them. CDR1 and CDR2 were assigned from the germline V gene (reference sequence) as LNHDA and SQIVND. Sequencing used an Illumina NovaSeq 6000. TCRalpha and TCRbeta cDNA libraries were built by 5'RACE with constant-segment primers, adding sample barcodes and unique molecular identifiers. Trizol reagent was used to extract RNA from every sample. Amplification of the libraries took two PCR steps, and the second step added a second sample barcode plus Illumina TruSeq adapters. Sequencing of the libraries was done on an Illumina NovaSeq, producing 2 x 150 bp paired-end reads. Processing in the source paper ran as follows. Reads were demultiplexed and collapsed into UMI-guided consensus sequences with migec v1.2.7. Using mixcr v2.1.11, UMI consensuses were aligned to TRA and TRB V and J templates and then assembled into clonotypes. A clonotype was counted as expanded or contracted only if both edgeR and NoisET called the change significant, with noise models trained on biological replicates. For edgeR calls, the cutoffs were a false discovery rate-adjusted p below 0.01 and a log2 fold-change threshold of 1. As an exploratory analysis of dynamics, max-normalized trajectories of the 1000 most abundant clonotypes were examined with PCA combined with hierarchical clustering. Separately sequenced CD4+ and CD8+ repertoires were used to assign the CD4 or CD8 phenotype of responding clones. TCRdb cleaned the public reads at Q25 with fastp, built clones with MiXCR and kept in-frame beta chains. CDR3 protein sequences are deduplicated, and each keeps its most common genes and DNA. These V and J calls originate from TCRdb's pipeline instead of the authors' own analysis. The sample table holds roughly 450,000 distinct CDR3 sequences, of which 15% to 20% were seen once. The top ten clones comprise approximately 13% of the sample.

This clonotype was counted only a few times. Its binding antigen is unknown. The input lacks base qualities; no much larger clone sits a single base away. Ficoll-Paque density gradient centrifugation was used to isolate PBMCs. Study-wide conclusions, independent of this receptor: Whether the second-wave clones peaking on day 37 were SARS-CoV-2 specific was not confirmed. Only a couple of mild cases were covered by the study, and larger cohorts that include severe cases with pre-infection samples were considered necessary. Clones that contracted from day 15 to 85 showed balanced CD4/CD8 phenotypes, whereas a second wave of clones that expanded from day 15 to 37 leaned towards CD4+. Some responding clones were detected in pre-infection memory, suggesting pre-existing cross-reactive memory T cells joined the SARS-CoV-2 response. Contracting CD4+ clones were located mainly in the CM and EM memory subsets, whereas CD8+ clones were found to be enriched in EMRA.

The rearrangement joined TRBV19 to TRBJ1-1; TRBD1 could be the D gene, as 5 bases match. Sequencing was carried out using PBMCs or a T cell subset sorted from them (not recorded which). The clonotype was recovered from an adult woman who had mild COVID-19 (a few samples of this study predate the infection). The sample titles of this study are shuffled in the database, so cell type and time point are left out; the donor was told from shared clones. The CDR3 in this case is CASSMGRGTEAFF. The nucleotide sequence is given as TGTGCCAGTAGTATGGGAAGGGGCACTGAAGCTTTCTTT.